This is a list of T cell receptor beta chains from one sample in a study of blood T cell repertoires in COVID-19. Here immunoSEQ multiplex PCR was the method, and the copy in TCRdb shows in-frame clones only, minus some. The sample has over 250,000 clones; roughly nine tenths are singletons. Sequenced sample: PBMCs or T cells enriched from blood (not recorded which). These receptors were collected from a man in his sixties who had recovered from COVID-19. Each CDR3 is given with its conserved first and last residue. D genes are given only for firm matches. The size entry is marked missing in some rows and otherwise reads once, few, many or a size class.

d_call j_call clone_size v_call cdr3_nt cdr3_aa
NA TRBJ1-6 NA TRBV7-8 TGTGCCAGCAGCGACAGCAGGGCATATAATTCACCCCTCCACTTT CASSDSRAYNSPLHF
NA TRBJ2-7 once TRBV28 TGTGCCAGCAGGGCCCCGGGCTACGAGCAGTACTTC CASRAPGYEQYF
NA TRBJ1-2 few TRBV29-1 TGCAGCGTTGATGGCGGGAGCTCTAACTATGGCTACACCTTC CSVDGGSSNYGYTF
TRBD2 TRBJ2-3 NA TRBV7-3 TGTGCCAGCAGCGCCGCGGGACTAGCGGGGGGGCGGGGTACGCAGTATTTT CASSAAGLAGGRGTQYF
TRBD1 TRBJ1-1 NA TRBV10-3 TGTGCCATCAGCGGGACAGGGAACACTGAAGCTTTCTTT CAISGTGNTEAFF
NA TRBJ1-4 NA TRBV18 TGTGCCAGCTCACAAGGAAGGGGAAATGAAAAACTGTTTTTT CASSQGRGNEKLFF
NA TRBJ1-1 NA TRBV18 TGTGCCAGCTCACCATATCGCAGGGAGGGCACTGAAGCTTTCTTT CASSPYRREGTEAFF
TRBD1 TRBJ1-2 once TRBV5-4 TGTGCCAGCAGCCCCGCGGGGACAGGTCGCGATGGCTACACCTTC CASSPAGTGRDGYTF
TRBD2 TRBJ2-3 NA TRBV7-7 TGTGCTAGCAGCTTAGGTAGTAGCGGGAGCTCAGATACGCAGTATTTT CASSLGSSGSSDTQYF
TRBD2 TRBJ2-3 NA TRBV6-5 TGTGCCAGCAGACTAGCGTTAAGCACAGATACGCAGTATTTT CASRLALSTDTQYF
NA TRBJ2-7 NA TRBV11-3 TGTGCCAGCAGCTTGGCTCGGAGATCGCACTACGAGCAGTACTTC CASSLARRSHYEQYF
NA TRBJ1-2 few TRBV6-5 TGTGCCAGCACCCTGGGGCCTTCAAACTATGGCTACACCTTC CASTLGPSNYGYTF
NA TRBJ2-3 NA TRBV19 TGTGCCAGTAGTTTCCGGACTACCCGCACAGATACGCAGTATTTT CASSFRTTRTDTQYF
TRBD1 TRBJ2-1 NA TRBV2 TGTGCCAGCAGTGTCGGTCAGGGGGCGAATGAGCAGTTCTTC CASSVGQGANEQFF
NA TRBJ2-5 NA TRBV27 TGTGCCAGCAGTCCCGGGACTCTCGTTTTGGAGACCCAGTACTTC CASSPGTLVLETQYF
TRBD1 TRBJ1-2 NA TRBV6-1 TGTGCCAGCAGTGAGGGGACAGGGACCGGCTACACCTTC CASSEGTGTGYTF
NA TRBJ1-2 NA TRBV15 TGTGCCACCAGCAGTCAGGGTGCTGGCTACACCTTC CATSSQGAGYTF
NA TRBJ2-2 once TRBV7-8 TGTGCCAGCAGCTTGAGTCGACAGGGAGGGAACACCGGGGAGCTGTTTTTT CASSLSRQGGNTGELFF
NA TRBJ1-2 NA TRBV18 TGTGCCAGCTCACGCCTTACAGGGACGGACTATGGCTACACCTTC CASSRLTGTDYGYTF
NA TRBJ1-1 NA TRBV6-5 TGTGCCAGCAGCACCAAAACCCCAGGGACTGAAGCTTTCTTT CASSTKTPGTEAFF
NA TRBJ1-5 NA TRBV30 TGTGCCTGGAGTGTAGGACAGCCTGGGCAGCCCCAGCATTTT CAWSVGQPGQPQHF
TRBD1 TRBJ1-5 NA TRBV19 TGTGCCAGTATGACCGACAGCCAGGGGGGACAGCCCCAGCATTTT CASMTDSQGGQPQHF
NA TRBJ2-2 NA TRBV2 TGTGCCAGCAAATCGGTGCTCTCGAACACCGGGGAGCTGTTTTTT CASKSVLSNTGELFF
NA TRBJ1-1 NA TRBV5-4 TGTGCCAGCAGCTTGAGTGGAGGAAACACTGAAGCTTTCTTT CASSLSGGNTEAFF
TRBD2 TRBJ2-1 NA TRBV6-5 TGTGCCAGCAGTACGGGACTAGCGGGTAACAATGAGCAGTTCTTC CASSTGLAGNNEQFF
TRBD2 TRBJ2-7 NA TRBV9 TGTGCCAGCAGCGTAACTAGCGGGAGGTCAGACGAGCAGTACTTC CASSVTSGRSDEQYF
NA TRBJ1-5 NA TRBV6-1 TGTGCCAGCAGTGACAGTAATAGCAATCAGCCCCAGCATTTT CASSDSNSNQPQHF
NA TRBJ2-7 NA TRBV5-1 TGCGCCAGCAGCCCTTCTTCTCCTTCCTACGAGCAGTACTTC CASSPSSPSYEQYF
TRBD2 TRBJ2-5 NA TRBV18 TGTGCCAGCTCACCATTGCCTAGCGGGAGACGGAGGGAGACCCAGTACTTC CASSPLPSGRRRETQYF
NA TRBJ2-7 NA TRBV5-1 TGCGCCAGCAGCTCGGTCGGCGGATACTCCTACGAGCAGTACTTC CASSSVGGYSYEQYF
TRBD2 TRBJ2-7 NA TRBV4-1 TGCGCCAGCAGCCAAGAACTAGCTAGCGGGGTTCCAGAGCAGTACTTC CASSQELASGVPEQYF
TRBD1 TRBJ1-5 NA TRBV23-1 TGCGCCAGCAGTCAATGCTCGGCCCTGACAGGGCGCCACAATCAGCCCCAGCATTTT CASSQCSALTGRHNQPQHF
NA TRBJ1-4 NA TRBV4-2 TGTGCCAGCAGCCAAGGGGCAGCAACTAATGAAAAACTGTTTTTT CASSQGAATNEKLFF
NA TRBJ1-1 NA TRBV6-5 TGTGCCAGCAGTTACTCGATGGGACAACTGAACACTGAAGCTTTCTTT CASSYSMGQLNTEAFF
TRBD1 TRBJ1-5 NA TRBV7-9 TGTGCCAGCAGCAGCAACCGGGACAGGCATCAGCCCCAGCATTTT CASSSNRDRHQPQHF
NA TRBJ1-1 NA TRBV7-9 TGTGCCAGCATCTTATGGGGTATGGGAGTGAACACTGAAGCTTTCTTT CASILWGMGVNTEAFF
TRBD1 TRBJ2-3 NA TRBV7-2 TGTGCCAGCAGCTTAACCTCGACAGGGGGCCTCACAGATACGCAGTATTTT CASSLTSTGGLTDTQYF
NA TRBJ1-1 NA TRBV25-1 TGTGCCAGCAGTAGGACAGAGAACACTGAAGCTTTCTTT CASSRTENTEAFF
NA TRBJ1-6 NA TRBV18 TGTGCCAGCTCACCCCCAGGGGAGAAGAATTCACCCCTCCACTTT CASSPPGEKNSPLHF
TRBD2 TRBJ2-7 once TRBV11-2 TGTGCCAGCAGCTTAAGTCTGACTAGCGGCTACGAGCAGTACTTC CASSLSLTSGYEQYF
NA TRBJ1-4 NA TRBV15 TGTGCCACCAGCAGAGGGGCGCCCGAAAAACTGTTTTTT CATSRGAPEKLFF
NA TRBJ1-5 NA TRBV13 TGTGCCAGCAGCTTAGGGACAGGCGCTCAGCCCCAGCATTTT CASSLGTGAQPQHF
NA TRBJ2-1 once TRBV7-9 TGTGCCAGCAGCCCCCTGGCAGGGGGGTCCTACAATGAGCAGTTCTTC CASSPLAGGSYNEQFF
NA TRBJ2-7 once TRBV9 TGTGCCAGCAGCGAATTAGCGGAAACCGGTTACGAGCAGTACTTC CASSELAETGYEQYF
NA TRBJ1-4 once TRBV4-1 TGCGCCAGCAGCCAAGGGTGGCCTACCTCTAGAGAAAAACTGTTTTTT CASSQGWPTSREKLFF
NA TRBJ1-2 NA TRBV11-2 TGTGCCAGCAGCCCACCAACGGGTAACTATGGCTACACCTTC CASSPPTGNYGYTF
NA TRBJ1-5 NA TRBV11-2 TGTGCCAGCAGCTTAAGCAGGGATCAGCCCCAGCATTTT CASSLSRDQPQHF
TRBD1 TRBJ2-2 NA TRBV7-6 TGTGCCAGCAGCCCGAGGGACAGGGGGCGCACCGGGGAGCTGTTTTTT CASSPRDRGRTGELFF
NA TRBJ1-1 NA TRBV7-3 TGTGCCAGCAGCTTATCAAGAGACACTGAAGCTTTCTTT CASSLSRDTEAFF
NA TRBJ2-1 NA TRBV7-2 TGTGCCAGCAGCTTAGGAAACCCCGGGAAGAACAATGAGCAGTTCTTC CASSLGNPGKNNEQFF
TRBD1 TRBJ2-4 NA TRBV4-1 TGCGCCAGCAGCCAAGATGTTGGGACAGGGGGCGTCATTCAGTACTTC CASSQDVGTGGVIQYF
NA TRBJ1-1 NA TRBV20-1 TGCAGTGCTAGTTGGGGGCTGAACACTGAAGCTTTCTTT CSASWGLNTEAFF
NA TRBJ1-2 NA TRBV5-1 TGCGCCAGCAGCTTGCAGGGAAGAAACTATGGCTACACCTTC CASSLQGRNYGYTF
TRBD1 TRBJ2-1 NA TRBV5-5 TGTGCCAGCAGCCGTGAGTGGGACAGGGAAATAAACAATGAGCAGTTCTTC CASSREWDREINNEQFF
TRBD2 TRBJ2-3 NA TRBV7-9 TGTGCCAGCAGCTTAGGACTAGCGGGCGGCACAGATACGCAGTATTTT CASSLGLAGGTDTQYF
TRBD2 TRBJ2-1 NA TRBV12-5 TGTGCTAGTGGTTTGGCCCTGACTAGCGGGTTCAATGAGCAGTTCTTC CASGLALTSGFNEQFF
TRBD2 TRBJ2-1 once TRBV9 TGTGCCAGCAGCGCCTTTAGCGGGGCCGGCAATGAGCAGTTCTTC CASSAFSGAGNEQFF
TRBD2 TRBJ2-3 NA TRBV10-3 TGTGCCATCAGTGACTCTAGCGGGAAAACAGATACGCAGTATTTT CAISDSSGKTDTQYF